This is a list of T cell receptor beta chains from one sample in a study of cytomegalovirus exposure and HLA in healthy donors. Here immunoSEQ multiplex PCR was the method, and the copy in TCRdb shows in-frame clones only, minus some. The table lists more than 85,000 clones, nearly 70% of them singletons. Sequencing was carried out using PBMCs. The receptors were sampled from a woman in her forties or fifties in good health and CMV-seropositive. CDR3s include the opening cysteine and the closing phenylalanine or tryptophan. Fields, in order: D gene, V gene, clone size, J gene, CDR3 protein, CDR3 DNA. D genes are given only for firm matches. Clone sizes are given selectively: once, few, many, or a class where the clone is expanded.

-	TRBV7-9	-	TRBJ2-3	CASSLVSGSSTDTQYF	TGTGCCAGCAGCTTAGTTTCCGGGTCTAGCACAGATACGCAGTATTTT
-	TRBV28	-	TRBJ1-1	CASSGLHEAFF	TGTGCCAGCAGTGGACTCCATGAAGCTTTCTTT
-	TRBV4-1	-	TRBJ1-1	CASSQEGSRVGTEAFF	TGCGCCAGCAGCCAAGAAGGTTCCAGGGTAGGCACCGAAGCTTTCTTT
-	TRBV6-6	-	TRBJ2-7	CASSYAGNSYEQYF	TGTGCCAGCAGTTATGCGGGCAACTCCTACGAGCAGTACTTC
-	TRBV21-1	-	TRBJ2-5	CASSIPKRLAAEWETQYF	TGTGCCAGCTCTATCCCGAAACGACTAGCGGCAGAATGGGAGACCCAGTACTTC
-	TRBV5-6	-	TRBJ2-3	CASSLGTKLLTDTQYF	TGTGCCAGCAGCTTGGGGACTAAGCTCCTCACAGATACGCAGTATTTT
-	TRBV30	-	TRBJ1-1	CAWGRGEAFF	TGTGCCTGGGGGAGGGGCGAAGCTTTCTTT
TRBD1	TRBV7-2	-	TRBJ2-6	CASSQRADRGRSGANVLTF	TGTGCCAGCAGCCAGCGGGCGGACAGGGGGCGGTCTGGGGCCAACGTCCTGACTTTC
-	TRBV21-1	-	TRBJ2-7	CASSKAETSYEQYF	TGTGCCAGCAGCAAAGCAGAGACTAGCTACGAGCAGTACTTC
-	TRBV6-1	-	TRBJ1-1	CASSLPTVATEAFF	TGTGCCAGCAGTCTTCCTACCGTCGCCACTGAAGCTTTCTTT
-	TRBV12-5	-	TRBJ2-7	CASGLIGGGEQYF	TGTGCTAGTGGTTTGATCGGCGGAGGCGAGCAGTACTTC
TRBD2	TRBV9	-	TRBJ2-3	CASSVGLSRGGDTDTQYF	TGTGCCAGCAGCGTAGGTTTATCGCGGGGGGGGGACACAGATACGCAGTATTTT
-	TRBV7-8	-	TRBJ1-1	CASGAYSEAFF	TGTGCCTCAGGGGCCTACTCTGAAGCTTTCTTT
TRBD2	TRBV6-5	-	TRBJ2-5	CASSGSGGYQETQYF	TGTGCCAGCAGTGGTAGCGGGGGGTACCAAGAGACCCAGTACTTC
TRBD2	TRBV7-9	few	TRBJ2-7	CASSSTGTSGSYEQYF	TGTGCCAGCAGTTCCACCGGGACTAGCGGCTCCTACGAGCAGTACTTC
-	TRBV5-1	-	TRBJ2-3	CASSLDGSASTDTQYF	TGCGCCAGCAGCTTGGACGGTAGCGCTAGCACAGATACGCAGTATTTT
TRBD1	TRBV11-2	-	TRBJ2-5	CASSLGQGAQETQYF	TGTGCCAGCAGCTTAGGTCAGGGGGCGCAAGAGACCCAGTACTTC
-	TRBV28	once	TRBJ1-4	CASSPDSSPSNEKLFF	TGTGCCAGCAGTCCCGACTCCTCACCGAGTAATGAAAAACTGTTTTTT
TRBD1	TRBV7-2	-	TRBJ2-7	CASSLVHGGGTGGYEQYF	TGTGCCAGCAGCTTAGTCCACGGGGGAGGGACAGGGGGTTACGAGCAGTACTTC
-	TRBV5-6	-	TRBJ2-1	CASSLLNEQFF	TGTGCCAGCAGCTTGTTAAATGAGCAGTTCTTC
-	TRBV7-8	-	TRBJ2-7	CASSLRSRGRAYEQYF	TGTGCCAGCAGCTTACGGAGTCGGGGTAGGGCCTACGAGCAGTACTTC
-	TRBV4-1	-	TRBJ1-5	CASSQEGLSNQPQHF	TGCGCCAGCAGCCAAGAGGGGCTTAGCAATCAGCCCCAGCATTTT
-	TRBV6-1	once	TRBJ1-5	CASSEIRVVAREHF	TGTGCCAGCAGTGAAATTCGGGTCGTAGCCCGGGAGCATTTT
TRBD1	TRBV6-6	-	TRBJ1-1	CASSSTGGWNTEAFF	TGTGCCAGCAGTTCTACAGGGGGCTGGAACACTGAAGCTTTCTTT
TRBD2	TRBV7-3	-	TRBJ2-3	CASSRLAGATDTQYF	TGTGCCAGCAGTAGACTAGCGGGAGCGACAGATACGCAGTATTTT
-	TRBV7-2	-	TRBJ2-7	CASSLRRLTRSSYEQYF	TGTGCCAGCAGCTTACGACGGCTTACGAGGAGCTCCTACGAGCAGTACTTC
TRBD1	TRBV6-6	-	TRBJ1-1	CASRRQGAKTEAFF	TGTGCCAGCAGACGACAGGGGGCTAAAACTGAAGCTTTCTTT
TRBD2	TRBV5-1	-	TRBJ2-3	CASSLDLAGATDTQYF	TGCGCCAGCAGCTTGGACCTAGCGGGAGCAACAGATACGCAGTATTTT
TRBD1	TRBV25-1	-	TRBJ2-2	CASSEFGRGIGELFF	TGTGCCAGCAGTGAATTTGGCAGGGGGATCGGGGAGCTGTTTTTT
-	TRBV7-2	-	TRBJ2-2	CASSSNRGTGELFF	TGTGCCAGCAGCTCAAATAGGGGCACCGGGGAGCTGTTTTTT
-	TRBV28	-	TRBJ1-2	CASSPPGFPIRDGYTF	TGTGCCAGCAGTCCCCCAGGATTCCCGATTCGCGATGGCTACACCTTC
-	TRBV5-1	-	TRBJ2-1	CASNLGRENEQFF	TGCGCCAGCAACCTGGGCAGGGAAAATGAGCAGTTCTTC
TRBD1	TRBV10-2	-	TRBJ1-5	CASRTGAPWGNQPQHF	TGCGCCAGCCGTACAGGGGCCCCCTGGGGAAATCAGCCCCAGCATTTT
-	TRBV14	once	TRBJ2-7	CASSQDGPFYEQYF	TGTGCCAGCAGCCAAGATGGCCCTTTCTACGAGCAGTACTTC
-	TRBV10-3	-	TRBJ2-1	CAISELGTFNEQFF	TGTGCCATCAGTGAGTTGGGCACCTTCAATGAGCAGTTCTTC
-	TRBV28	-	TRBJ1-1	CASSFTDIDTEAFF	TGTGCCAGCAGTTTTACCGATATAGACACTGAAGCTTTCTTT